This T cell receptor beta chain was obtained from a study of blood T cell repertoires in COVID-19 (dated by TCRdb to between 2020 and 2021). About the investigation overall: The collaborator samples originated in the United States, Italy and Spain and spanned the acute and convalescent phases of COVID-19. The prospective study material was composed of cDNA or gDNA derived from T cells, B-cell-depleted T cells, or PBMCs. Where HLA class I and class II types were available, the types were taken from metadata supplied by the sample provider, not from assay-based typing. The samples were drawn from the first 160 participants of the ongoing ImmuneRACE study and from 950 to 1,500 subjects provided by 6 global collaborators. Nearly every sample came with metadata listing a de-identified subject ID, COVID-19 status, age in years and sex. The repertoires were released in a freely available public database intended as a resource for research on the immune response to SARS-CoV-2. The dataset comprised deeply sampled blood TCRbeta repertoires from subjects exposed to, actively infected with, or recovered from COVID-19. Points the paper makes about the study in general: How much clinical and demographic metadata was included differed by source and by participant, and the metadata was provided uncurated.

Each collaborating institution followed its own protocols to collect whole blood in K2EDTA tubes. For TCRbeta analysis, collaborators shipped samples as frozen whole blood, isolated PBMCs, or DNA extracted from either of those sample types. TCRbeta CDR3 regions were amplified from genomic DNA by means of the immunoSEQ Assay, a bias-controlled multiplex PCR. Regarding the original processing steps: Nucleated cell counts per sample were estimated from amplification of reference gene primers within the assay. To quantify the absolute abundance of each unique TCRbeta CDR3 rearrangement, sequence reads were collapsed and filtered. For each sample, productive Simpson clonality was calculated as the square root of Simpson's diversity index across productive rearrangements. TCRdb provides this immuneACCESS table in a form limited to in-frame rearrangements. Some clones are lacking; in checked studies, under half of them reflect an unresolved V gene, and why the rest are absent is not known. That table supplies the V and J calls and clone size; D and trimming were determined from the DNA. In all, the sample holds almost 95,000 clones, and about 71% of those were seen once. The top ten clones comprise around 23% of the sample.

About this clone: Its antigen is currently not known. Nothing much larger sits one base from this clone, and base qualities are not available.

Sequencing input: peripheral blood. The clonotype comes from a woman aged 55-69 years in a cohort sampled during active or convalescent COVID-19.

In nucleotide form, the sequence is TGCGCCAGCAGCCCACAGCGGACAGGCAATGAGCAGTTCTTC. This gives the protein CASSPQRTGNEQFF. The rearranged segments are TRBV4-1 and TRBJ2-1; TRBD1 matches 7 bases in the middle. The CDR3 spans 14 residues, from the cysteine through the phenylalanine. Here the CDR3 DNA is all that survives: 42 bases in frame from base 1. The germline V gene specifies MGHRA as CDR1 and YSYEKL as CDR2. After removal of 4 bases from V and 6 bases from J, the junction retains 6 bases not matched to a gene.